Shown below are 17 T cell receptor beta chains from a single sample sequenced in a study of OX40 agonist ivuxolimab in advanced cancers. Here immunoSEQ multiplex PCR was the method, and the copy in TCRdb shows in-frame clones only, minus some. The table records more than 75,000 clones, under 90% of them present only once. The sequencing here drew on CD4+ or CD8+ T cells sorted from blood, taken in a trial of the OX40 agonist ivuxolimab. These TCRs come from an adult with an advanced solid tumor such as melanoma, head and neck, liver or kidney cancer.

The chain carries TRBV30 and TRBJ2-1; the D gene is possibly TRBD2 (6 bases). Germline V lookup: CDR1 GTSNPN, CDR2 SVGIG (reference sequence). The CDR3 length is 13 residues. V was cut by 3 bases and J by 5 bases, with 11 bases left in between. The CDR3 spells CAWSGTSDNEQFF. The CDR3 DNA sequence: TGTGCCTGGAGCGGGACTTCCGACAATGAGCAGTTCTTC.

This chain connects TRBV10-3 to TRBJ1-1, with 8 bases identical to TRBD1. Germline CDR1 and CDR2: ENHRY and SYGVKD. The V gene end was trimmed by 10 bases and the J gene end by 3 bases; junction bases not matched to a gene: 7. The CDR3 extends over 13 amino acids. The CDR3 loop reads CATRGRLDTEAFF. The CDR3 DNA follows: TGTGCCACCAGGGGGCGCTTGGACACTGAAGCTTTCTTT.

V gene TRBV29-1 combines with J gene TRBJ2-7, with TRBD2 matching 9 bases. V lost 4 bases, J lost 4 bases, and 5 bases stayed unmatched. In germline, CDR1 is SQVTM, CDR2 ANQGSEA. This CDR3 has 13 amino acids. The CDR3 bases are TGCAGCGTTGTTTGGACTAGCGATTACGAGCAGTACTTC. Protein product: CSVVWTSDYEQYF.

The rearrangement uses TRBV7-2 and TRBJ2-1, with D uncertain. The CDR3 covers 14 residues. Deletions cut 4 bases from V and 2 bases from J, with 9 bases between. Germline V lookup: CDR1 SGHTA, CDR2 FQGNSA. The CDR3 DNA reads TGTGCCAGCAGCTCTCGCGGCACCTACAATGAGCAGTTCTTC. This translates into CASSSRGTYNEQFF. The full variable domain, rest sourced from reference TRBV7-2 and TRBJ2-1, is GAGVSQSPSNKVTEKGKDVELRCDPISGHTALYWYRQSLGQGLEFLIYFQGNSAPDKSGLPSDRFSAERTGGSVSTLTIQRTQQEDSAVYLCASSSRGTYNEQFFGPGTRLTVL.

This rearrangement joins TRBV5-1 to TRBJ1-6, with 7 bases that match TRBD1. J was trimmed by 5 bases and V by 0 bases; bases with no gene match: 5. The CDR3 extends over 16 amino acids. CDR1 is SGHRS, CDR2 YFSETQ, per germline. This CDR3 reads CASSLGDRADNSPLHF. CDR3 nucleotide sequence: TGCGCCAGCAGCTTGGGAGACAGGGCAGATAATTCACCCCTCCACTTT.

DNA of the CDR3: TGTGCCAGCAGCTTAGACGGGGGCGAGCAGTACTTC. Translated: CASSLDGGEQYF. V and J are TRBV13 and TRBJ2-7, with D possibly matching TRBD2 (6 bases). Between the trimmed V and J ends, which lost 1 base and 6 bases, there was a span of 7 bases. CDR1 and CDR2 (germline): PRHDT, FYEKMQ (reference sequence). The CDR3 has 12 amino acids. Drawing the rest from reference TRBV13 and TRBJ2-7, the complete variable domain is AAGVIQSPRHLIKEKRETATLKCYPIPRHDTVYWYQQGPGQDPQFLISFYEKMQSDKGSIPDRFSAQQFSDYHSELNMSSLELGDSALYFCASSLDGGEQYFGPGTRLTVT.

The chain combines TRBV6-1 with TRBJ2-7; 7 bases fit TRBD1. The CDR3 runs to 13 residues. The germline V gene encodes CDR1 MNHNS and CDR2 SASEGT. Losses at the gene ends were 4 bases for V and 3 bases for J; bases not matched to a gene: 3. The CDR3 nucleotides are TGTGCCAGCAGTGTCAGACAGGGCTACGAGCAGTACTTC. It is translated as CASSVRQGYEQYF.

The chain links TRBV19 to TRBJ1-3; D gene unclear. The ends were cut back, 3 bases at V and 0 bases at J, with 15 bases in the middle. The CDR3 spans 17 residues. Germline CDR1 reads LNHDA; CDR2 reads SQIVND (reference sequence). The CDR3 spells CASSMVGLSSSGNTIYF. CDR3 nucleotides: TGTGCCAGTAGTATGGTTGGACTCTCGAGCTCTGGAAACACCATATATTTT.

This chain uses TRBV4-3 with TRBJ2-5, with D unclear. The J call is uncertain, as TRBJ2-7 better fits the DNA end. The CDR3 covers 15 residues. Looked up from germline, CDR1 is LGHNA and CDR2 is YSLEER. The CDR3: CASSQDLHTAYEQYF. The CDR3 coding sequence is TGCGCCAGCAGCCAAGATCTGCACACAGCCTACGAGCAGTACTTC.

This clone appeared a few times. At one boundary the junction diverges from the germline segment, which might be a read error. This chain connects TRBV7-3 to TRBJ2-1, with D unresolved. Germline CDR1 SGHTA, CDR2 FQGTGA. The CDR3 contains 15 residues. The CDR3 sequence is CASSDSGAVYNEQFF. CDR3 sequence (DNA): TGCGCCAGCAGCGACTCAGGAGCAGTATACAATGAGCAGTTCTTC.

The genes are TRBV9 and TRBJ2-3; tentatively, D is TRBD2 (7 bases). The length of the CDR3 is 16 residues. Germline CDR1 SGDLS, CDR2 YYNGEE. Trimming stripped 0 bases from V and 3 bases from J, with 14 bases between. The CDR3 sequence is CASSVGQGRGTDTQYF. As DNA, the CDR3 is TGTGCCAGCAGCGTAGGGCAGGGGAGGGGGACAGATACGCAGTATTTT.

The chain joins TRBV19 to TRBJ1-5; 7 bases map to TRBD1. This CDR3 spans 14 amino acids. CDR1 is LNHDA, CDR2 SQIVND, per germline (reference sequence). V was pared by 6 bases and J by 5 bases, with 7 bases of the junction left unmatched. The CDR3 region is CASSRQGFDQPQHF. The CDR3 nucleotides are TGTGCCAGTAGCAGACAGGGTTTCGATCAGCCCCAGCATTTT.

This clone was counted a few times. V gene TRBV21-1 combines with J gene TRBJ1-1; the D segment call TRBD1 is taken from the table without a DNA check. TRBV21-1 counts as a pseudogene. This CDR3 is 14 amino acids long. For the CDR3, the DNA is TGTGCCAGCAGCACCGGACAGATCGAGGCTGAAGCTTTCTTT. Protein: CASSTGQIEAEAFF.

The V call is TRBV7-2, the J call TRBJ1-4; no clear D. CDR3 length: 16 residues. Germline V lookup: CDR1 SGHTA, CDR2 FQGNSA. The V end lost 5 bases, the J end lost 0 bases, and 13 bases lay between the germline ends. CDR3 nucleotides: TGTGCCAGCAGCCCGGGCCGGGGTGCAACTAATGAAAAACTGTTTTTT. Amino acids: CASSPGRGATNEKLFF.

V gene TRBV9 combines with J gene TRBJ2-1; tentatively, D is TRBD2 (7 bases). This CDR3 has 17 amino acids. Germline CDR1 and CDR2: SGDLS and YYNGEE. Trimming removed 0 bases from V and 2 bases from J, with 15 bases in between. CDR3 bases: TGTGCCAGCAGCGTAGAGGAGGGGGGGCTCCCCTACAATGAGCAGTTCTTC. This encodes CASSVEEGGLPYNEQFF.

This chain joins TRBV7-9 and TRBJ2-7, with 7 bases aligning to TRBD1. CDR3 length: 13 residues. Germline-derived CDR1 and CDR2 are SEHNR and FQNEAQ (reference sequence). Trimming at V came to 5 bases and at J to 0 bases, leaving 1 base not matched to a gene. CDR3 region: CASSGQASYEQYF. The CDR3, as DNA: TGTGCCAGCAGCGGACAGGCCTCCTACGAGCAGTACTTC.

This clone was seen more than once but under ten times. The chain recombines TRBV19 with TRBJ2-1; 13 bases agree with TRBD2. The CDR3 is made up of 15 amino acids. V gave up 9 bases and J gave up 8 bases; unmatched junction bases: 10. Germline V gene sequence: CDR1 LNHDA, CDR2 SQIVND (reference sequence). The CDR3 nucleotides are TGTGCCAGCAGATCACTAGCGGGAGGGAGGGATGAGCAGTTCTTC. Residues: CASRSLAGGRDEQFF.